The TCR beta chain under discussion was sequenced for a study of blood T cells in healthy people across ages. This clonotype was recorded a few times. Each of the donors had roughly 9.1 milliliters of peripheral blood drawn into EDTA-treated Vacutainer tubes. Germline loops: CDR1 MGHDK, CDR2 SYGVNS. Trimming at V came to 6 bases and at J to 6 bases, leaving 8 bases not matched to a gene. This CDR3 is 13 amino acids long. The use of a sample-barcoded 5' primer and a J-beta primer mix characterized a second PCR of 7 to 11 cycles. Using its own MiXCR run on the 5' RACE reads, TCRdb lists one record per CDR3 protein. The profile shows roughly 1 million distinct CDR3 sequences, 20% to 25% of them singletons. These data were also reused for a study on T cells of mothers and their children. As that study records: Three mothers and their six children, all healthy Caucasians, donated. In both related and unrelated pairs, TCR recombination output is shaped similarly by thymic selection. None of the identified T cell clones proved to be persistent microchimeric clones.

The clonotype comes from a girl under 10 years old in good health. Sequenced material: blood. The chain is built from TRBV25-1 and TRBJ2-7; 7 bases agree with TRBD2. The CDR3 is CASSWDYLPEQYF. DNA for the CDR3: TGTGCCAGCAGCTGGGACTACCTCCCCGAGCAGTACTTC.